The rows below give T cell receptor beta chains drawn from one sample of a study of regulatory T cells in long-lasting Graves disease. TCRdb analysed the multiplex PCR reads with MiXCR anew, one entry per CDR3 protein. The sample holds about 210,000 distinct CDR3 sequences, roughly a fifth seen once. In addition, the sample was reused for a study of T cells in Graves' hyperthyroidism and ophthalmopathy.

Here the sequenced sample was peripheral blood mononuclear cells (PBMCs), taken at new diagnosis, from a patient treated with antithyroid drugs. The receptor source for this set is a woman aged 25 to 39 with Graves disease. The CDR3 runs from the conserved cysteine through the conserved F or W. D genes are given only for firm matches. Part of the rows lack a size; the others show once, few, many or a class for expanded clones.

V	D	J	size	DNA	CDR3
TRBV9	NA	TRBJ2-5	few	TGTGCCAGCCCCAGGGAGGGGGTTTGGACCCAGTACTTC	CASPREGVWTQYF
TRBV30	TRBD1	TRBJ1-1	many	TGTGCCTGGGGGGGACAGGGTGTGGGCACTGAAGCTTTCTTT	CAWGGQGVGTEAFF
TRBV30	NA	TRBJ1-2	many	TGTGCCTGGAGTGTACCTGGGGATAGGGACTATGGCTACACCTTC	CAWSVPGDRDYGYTF
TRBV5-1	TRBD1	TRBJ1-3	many	TGCGCCAGCAGAGTCACAGGGGGCTCTGGAAACACCATATATTTT	CASRVTGGSGNTIYF
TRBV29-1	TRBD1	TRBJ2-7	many	TGCAGCGTCGAGGGGGCCAGGGGGCTAAACGAGCAGTACTTC	CSVEGARGLNEQYF
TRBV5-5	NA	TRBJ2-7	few	TGTGCCAGCAGCAACCGGGACCTGAGCTCCTACGAGCAGTACTTC	CASSNRDLSSYEQYF
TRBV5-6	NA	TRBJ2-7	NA	TGTGCCAGCAGCTTGAAGTATAGAGGCGAGCAGTACTTC	CASSLKYRGEQYF
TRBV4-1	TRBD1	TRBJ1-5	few	TGCGCCACCTCAAGTTTGGACAGGGGAATCAATCAGCCCCAGCATTTT	CATSSLDRGINQPQHF
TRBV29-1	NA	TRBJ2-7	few	TGCAGCGTCGTGGTGGGGGTCGAGCAGTACTTC	CSVVVGVEQYF
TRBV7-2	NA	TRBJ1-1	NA	TGTGCCAGCAGCCTGTACTGGGCAGCGGGCACTGAAGCTTTCTTT	CASSLYWAAGTEAFF
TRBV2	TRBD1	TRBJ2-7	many	TGTGCCAGCAGGAGGGGACAGGGGAGCTACGAGCAGTACTTC	CASRRGQGSYEQYF
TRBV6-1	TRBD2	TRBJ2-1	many	TGTGCCAGCAAACCTAGCGGGGGGGCTTCTGGCGAGCAGTTCTTC	CASKPSGGASGEQFF
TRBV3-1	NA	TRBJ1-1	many	TGTGCCAGCAGCCAAGGTACAACTGAAGCTTTCTTT	CASSQGTTEAFF
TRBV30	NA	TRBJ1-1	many	TGTGCCTGGAGTAGGAGGTCACTGAACACTGAAGCTTTCTTT	CAWSRRSLNTEAFF
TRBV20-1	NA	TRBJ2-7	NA	TGCAGTGCTAGAGAACGCGCGGGTCTATCCTACGAGCAGTACTTC	CSARERAGLSYEQYF
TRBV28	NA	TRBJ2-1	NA	TGTGCCAGCAGCCATAGGGGCCCTCTAAATGAGCAGTTCTTC	CASSHRGPLNEQFF
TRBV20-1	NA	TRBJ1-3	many	TGCAGTGCTAGCCAGGGCTCTGGAAACACCATATATTTT	CSASQGSGNTIYF
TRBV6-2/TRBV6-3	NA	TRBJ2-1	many	TGTGCCAGCAGTCCCTGGACTCCCCTGGGTGCAAATGAGCAGTTCTTC	CASSPWTPLGANEQFF
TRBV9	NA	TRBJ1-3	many	TGTGCCAGCAGCTCCGAACAGGGTTACTCTGGAAACACCATATATTTT	CASSSEQGYSGNTIYF
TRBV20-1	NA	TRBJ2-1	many	TGCAGTGCTAGAGATAGGGCAGGGAACAATGAGCAGTTCTTC	CSARDRAGNNEQFF
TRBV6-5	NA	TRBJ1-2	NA	TGTGCCAGCAGTTACTCGACTATCGGGGGCTACACCTTC	CASSYSTIGGYTF
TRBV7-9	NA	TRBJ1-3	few	TGTGCCAGCATCCGGAGACAGGCCGGAAACACCATATATTTT	CASIRRQAGNTIYF
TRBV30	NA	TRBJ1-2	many	TGTGCCTGGAGTGTTATCAGGGCGGATGGCTACACCTTC	CAWSVIRADGYTF
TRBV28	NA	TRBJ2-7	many	TGTGCCAGCAGATCGGGCGGCTACGAGCAGTACTTC	CASRSGGYEQYF
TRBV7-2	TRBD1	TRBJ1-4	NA	TGTGCCAGCAGCTTAGAGGGACAGGGGTATGAAAAACTGTTTTTT	CASSLEGQGYEKLFF
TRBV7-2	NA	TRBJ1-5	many	TGTGCCAGCAGCTTAGGGGGGGATCGGCCCCAGCATTTT	CASSLGGDRPQHF
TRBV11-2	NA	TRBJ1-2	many	TGTGCCAGCAGCCCCCTAAGCGGCAGCGGCTACACCTTC	CASSPLSGSGYTF
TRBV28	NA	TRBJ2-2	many	TGTGCCAGCAGTCGGGGTGGGGCGAACACCGGGGAGCTGTTTTTT	CASSRGGANTGELFF
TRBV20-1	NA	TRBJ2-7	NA	TGCAGTGCTGAGATGGGGTCTGACTTCTACGAGCAGTACTTC	CSAEMGSDFYEQYF
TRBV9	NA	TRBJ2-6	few	TGTGCCAGCAGCTCAATCAAACCCCGGGACCGGACATCTGGGGCCAACGTCCTGACTTTC	CASSSIKPRDRTSGANVLTF
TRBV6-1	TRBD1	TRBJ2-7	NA	TGTGCCAGCAGGACCCTCGACACAGGGGAGTACGAGCAGTACTTC	CASRTLDTGEYEQYF
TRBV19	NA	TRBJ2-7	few	TGTGCCAGTAGTTTGAGGGCTGCCTACGAGCAGTACTTC	CASSLRAAYEQYF
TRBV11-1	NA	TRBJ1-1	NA	TGTGCCAGCAGCTTATCGTTTAGTAGGGCGGACACTGAAGCTTTCTTT	CASSLSFSRADTEAFF
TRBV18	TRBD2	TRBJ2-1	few	TGTGCCAGCTCACCGGATAGCGGGGGATACAATGAGCAGTTCTTC	CASSPDSGGYNEQFF
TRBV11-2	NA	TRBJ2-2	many	TGTGCCAGCAGCCCTAATCCGGGAGCCGCCGGGGAGCTGTTTTTT	CASSPNPGAAGELFF
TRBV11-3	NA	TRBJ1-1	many	TGTGCCAGCAGGGACCGCACTAGGGAGGCCACTGAAGCTTTCTTT	CASRDRTREATEAFF
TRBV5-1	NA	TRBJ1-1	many	TGCGCCAGCAGCACGGCAGGGCCCACTGAAGCTTTCTTT	CASSTAGPTEAFF
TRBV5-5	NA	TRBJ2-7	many	TGTGCCAGCAGCTGGGGGTCGGAAGGGTACGAGCAGTACTTC	CASSWGSEGYEQYF